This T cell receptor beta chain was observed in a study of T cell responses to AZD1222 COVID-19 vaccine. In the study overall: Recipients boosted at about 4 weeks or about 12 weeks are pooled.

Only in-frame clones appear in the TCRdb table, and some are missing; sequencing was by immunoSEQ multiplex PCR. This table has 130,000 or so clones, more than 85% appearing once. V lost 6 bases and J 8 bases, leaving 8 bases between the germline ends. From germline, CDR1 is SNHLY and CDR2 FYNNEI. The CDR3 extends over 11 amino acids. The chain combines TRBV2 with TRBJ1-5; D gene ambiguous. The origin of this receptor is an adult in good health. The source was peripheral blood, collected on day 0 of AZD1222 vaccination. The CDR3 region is CASSGPEPQHF. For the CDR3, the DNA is TGTGCCAGCAGCGGACCTGAGCCCCAGCATTTT.